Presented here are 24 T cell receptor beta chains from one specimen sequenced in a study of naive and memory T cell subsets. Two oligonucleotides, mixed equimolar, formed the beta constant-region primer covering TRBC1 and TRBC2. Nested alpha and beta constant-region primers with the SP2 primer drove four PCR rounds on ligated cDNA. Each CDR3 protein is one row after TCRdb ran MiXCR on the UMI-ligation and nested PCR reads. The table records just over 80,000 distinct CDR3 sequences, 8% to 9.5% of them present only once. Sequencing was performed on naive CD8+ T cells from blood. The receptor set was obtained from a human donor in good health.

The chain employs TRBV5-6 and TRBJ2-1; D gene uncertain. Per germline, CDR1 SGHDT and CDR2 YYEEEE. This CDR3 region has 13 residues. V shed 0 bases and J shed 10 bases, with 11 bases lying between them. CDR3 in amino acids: CASSLEPLREQFF. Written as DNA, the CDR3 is TGTGCCAGCAGCTTGGAGCCTTTACGAGAGCAGTTCTTC.

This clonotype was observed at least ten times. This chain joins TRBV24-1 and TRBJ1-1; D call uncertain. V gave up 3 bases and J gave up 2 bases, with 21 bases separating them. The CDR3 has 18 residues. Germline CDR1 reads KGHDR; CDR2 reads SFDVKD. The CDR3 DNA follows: TGTGCCACCAGTGATCATATGACCGTCCTGAGTTATAACACTGAAGCTTTCTTT. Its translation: CATSDHMTVLSYNTEAFF.

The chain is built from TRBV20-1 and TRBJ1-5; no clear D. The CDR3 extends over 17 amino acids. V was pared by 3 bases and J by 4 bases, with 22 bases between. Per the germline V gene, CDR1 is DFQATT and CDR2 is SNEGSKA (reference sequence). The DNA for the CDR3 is TGCAGTGCTAGCGGGAAAGAAGGTAGTTCTCTGAATCAGCCCCAGCATTTT. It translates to CSASGKEGSSLNQPQHF.

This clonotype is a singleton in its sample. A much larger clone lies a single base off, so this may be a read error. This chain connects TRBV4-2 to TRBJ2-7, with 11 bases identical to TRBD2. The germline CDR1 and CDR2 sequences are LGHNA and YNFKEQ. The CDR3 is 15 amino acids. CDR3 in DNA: TGTGCCAGCAGCCAAGAACCACTAGCGGGAGATGAGCAGTGCTTC. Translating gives CASSQEPLAGDEQCF.

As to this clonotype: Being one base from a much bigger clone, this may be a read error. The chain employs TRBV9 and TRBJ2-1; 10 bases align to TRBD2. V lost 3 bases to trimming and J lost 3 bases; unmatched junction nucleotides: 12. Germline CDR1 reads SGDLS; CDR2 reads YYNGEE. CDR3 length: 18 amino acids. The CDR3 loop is CASSAEGLAGELYNEQFF. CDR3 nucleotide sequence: TGTGCCAGCAGCGCAGAGGGGCTAGCGGGAGAGCTCTACAATGAGCAGTTCTTC.

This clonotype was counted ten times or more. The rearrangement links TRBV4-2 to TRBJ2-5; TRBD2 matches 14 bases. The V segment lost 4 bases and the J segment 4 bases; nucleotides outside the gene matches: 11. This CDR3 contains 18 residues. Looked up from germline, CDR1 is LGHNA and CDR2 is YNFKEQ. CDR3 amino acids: CASSPTGLAGVLVETQYF. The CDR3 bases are TGTGCCAGCAGCCCGACGGGACTAGCGGGAGTGTTAGTAGAGACCCAGTACTTC.

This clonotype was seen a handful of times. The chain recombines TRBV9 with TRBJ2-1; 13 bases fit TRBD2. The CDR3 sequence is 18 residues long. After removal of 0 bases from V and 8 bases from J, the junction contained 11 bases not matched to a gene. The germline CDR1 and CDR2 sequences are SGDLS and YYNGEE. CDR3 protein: CASSVASRTSGSFHEQFF. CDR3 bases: TGTGCCAGCAGCGTAGCATCCCGGACTAGCGGGAGTTTCCATGAGCAGTTCTTC.

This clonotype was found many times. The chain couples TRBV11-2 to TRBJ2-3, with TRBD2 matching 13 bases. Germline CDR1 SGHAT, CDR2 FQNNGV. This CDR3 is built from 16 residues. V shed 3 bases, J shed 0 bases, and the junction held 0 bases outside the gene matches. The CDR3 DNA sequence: TGTGCCAGCAGCTTGGGACTAGCGGGGAGCACAGATACGCAGTATTTT. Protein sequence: CASSLGLAGSTDTQYF.

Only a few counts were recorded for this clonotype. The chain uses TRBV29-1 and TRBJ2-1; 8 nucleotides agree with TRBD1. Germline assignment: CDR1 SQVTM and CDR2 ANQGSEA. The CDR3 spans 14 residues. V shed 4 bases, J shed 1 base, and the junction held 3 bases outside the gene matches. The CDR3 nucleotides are TGCAGCGTTGTCGGACAGGGTTCCTACAATGAGCAGTTCTTC. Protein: CSVVGQGSYNEQFF.

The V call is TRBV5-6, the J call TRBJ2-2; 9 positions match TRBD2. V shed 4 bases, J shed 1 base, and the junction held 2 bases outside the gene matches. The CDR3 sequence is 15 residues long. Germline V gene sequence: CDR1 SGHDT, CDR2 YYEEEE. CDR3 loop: CASSPSGKNTGELFF. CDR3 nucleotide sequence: TGTGCCAGCAGCCCTAGCGGGAAGAACACCGGGGAGCTGTTTTTT.

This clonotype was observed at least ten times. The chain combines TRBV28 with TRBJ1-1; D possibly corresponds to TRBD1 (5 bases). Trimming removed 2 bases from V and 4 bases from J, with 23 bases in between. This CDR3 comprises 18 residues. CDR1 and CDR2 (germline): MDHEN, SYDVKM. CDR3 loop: CASSLVLPGTGITTEAFF. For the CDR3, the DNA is TGTGCCAGCAGTTTAGTTCTTCCAGGTACAGGAATTACCACTGAAGCTTTCTTT.

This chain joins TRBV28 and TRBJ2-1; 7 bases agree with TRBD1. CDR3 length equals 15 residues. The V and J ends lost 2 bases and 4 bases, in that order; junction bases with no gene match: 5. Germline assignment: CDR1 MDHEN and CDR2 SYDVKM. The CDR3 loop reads CASSLPRQGYNEQFF. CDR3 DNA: TGTGCCAGCAGTTTACCTCGACAGGGATACAATGAGCAGTTCTTC.

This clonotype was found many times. The DNA for the CDR3 is TGTGCCATCAGTGAGATAGTCGGAAATCAGCCCCAGCATTTT. Translating gives CAISEIVGNQPQHF. V usage is TRBV10-3 and J usage is TRBJ1-5, with D uncertain. V was shortened by 2 bases and J by 4 bases, with 9 bases between the two germline ends. The germline V gene encodes CDR1 ENHRY and CDR2 SYGVKD. The CDR3 loop spans 14 amino acids.

DNA of the CDR3: TGTGCCAGCAGTTTAACGTCTTTTGGGCTAGCGGGATTCTACGAGCAGTACTTC. It specifies CASSLTSFGLAGFYEQYF. The rearrangement uses TRBV28 and TRBJ2-7; 9 bases align to TRBD2. V gave up 2 bases and J gave up 3 bases; unmatched junction bases: 14. Germline CDR1 and CDR2: MDHEN and SYDVKM. The CDR3 length is 18 residues.

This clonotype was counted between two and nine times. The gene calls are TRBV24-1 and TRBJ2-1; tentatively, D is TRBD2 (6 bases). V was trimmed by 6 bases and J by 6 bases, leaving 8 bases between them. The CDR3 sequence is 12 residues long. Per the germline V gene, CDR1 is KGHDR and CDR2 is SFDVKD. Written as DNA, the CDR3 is TGTGCCACCAGTATGGGAGGCAATGAGCAGTTCTTC. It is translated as CATSMGGNEQFF.

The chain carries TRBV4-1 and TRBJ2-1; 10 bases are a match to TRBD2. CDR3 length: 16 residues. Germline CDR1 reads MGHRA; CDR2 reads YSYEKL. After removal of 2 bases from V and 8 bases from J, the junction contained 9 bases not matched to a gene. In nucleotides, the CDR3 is TGCGCCAGCAGCCAATCTAGCGGGAGTGGGGCCGATGAGCAGTTCTTC. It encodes CASSQSSGSGADEQFF.

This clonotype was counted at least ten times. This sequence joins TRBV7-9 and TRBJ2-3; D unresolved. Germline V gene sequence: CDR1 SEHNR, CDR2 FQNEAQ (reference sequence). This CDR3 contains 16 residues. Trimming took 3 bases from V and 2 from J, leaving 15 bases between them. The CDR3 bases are TGTGCCAGCAGCTTCAAGGGCAGCGATTCCACAGATACGCAGTATTTT. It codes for CASSFKGSDSTDTQYF.

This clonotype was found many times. The CDR3 coding sequence is TGTGCCAGCAGGCCGACCGCCGGGCGTTACACTGAAGCTTTCTTT. It is translated as CASRPTAGRYTEAFF. This chain links TRBV3-1 with TRBJ1-1; D is unclear. Germline lookup yields CDR1 LGHDT and CDR2 YNNKEL (reference sequence). CDR3 size: 15 residues. Trimming shortened V by 6 bases and J by 3 bases, and 17 bases separated the two germline ends.

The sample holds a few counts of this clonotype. CDR3 sequence reads: CASSSLPRTGNEKLFF. CDR3 bases: TGTGCCAGCAGTTCCCTTCCGCGGACAGGGAACGAAAAACTGTTTTTT. The J gene is TRBJ1-4, the V gene TRBV6-5; 8 bases are a match to TRBD1. CDR1 MNHEY and CDR2 SVGAGI come from the germline V gene. The CDR3 spans 16 residues. Losses at the gene ends were 4 bases for V and 8 bases for J; bases not matched to a gene: 12.

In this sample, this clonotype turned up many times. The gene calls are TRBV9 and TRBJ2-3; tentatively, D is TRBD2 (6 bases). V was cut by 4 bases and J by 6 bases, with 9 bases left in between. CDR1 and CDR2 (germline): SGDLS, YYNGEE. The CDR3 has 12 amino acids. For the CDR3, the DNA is TGTGCCAGCAGCTATGGGGGGGATACGCAGTATTTT. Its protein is CASSYGGDTQYF. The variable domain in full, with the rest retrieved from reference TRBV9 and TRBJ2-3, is DSGVTQTPKHLITATGQRVTLRCSPRSGDLSVYWYQQSLDQGLQFLIQYYNGEERAKGNILERFSAQQFPDLHSELNLSSLELGDSALYFCASSYGGDTQYFGPGTRLTVL.

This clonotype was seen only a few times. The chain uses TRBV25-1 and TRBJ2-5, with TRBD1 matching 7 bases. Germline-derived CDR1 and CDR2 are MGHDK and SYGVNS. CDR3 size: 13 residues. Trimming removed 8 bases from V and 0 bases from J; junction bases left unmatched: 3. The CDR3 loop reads CASEGQNQETQYF. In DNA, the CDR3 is TGTGCCAGCGAGGGACAGAACCAAGAGACCCAGTACTTC.

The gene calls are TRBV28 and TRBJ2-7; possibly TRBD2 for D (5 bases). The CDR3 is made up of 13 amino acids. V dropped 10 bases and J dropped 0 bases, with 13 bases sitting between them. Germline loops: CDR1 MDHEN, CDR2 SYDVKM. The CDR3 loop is CATRPGISYEQYF. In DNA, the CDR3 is TGTGCCACCAGACCCGGGATCTCCTACGAGCAGTACTTC.

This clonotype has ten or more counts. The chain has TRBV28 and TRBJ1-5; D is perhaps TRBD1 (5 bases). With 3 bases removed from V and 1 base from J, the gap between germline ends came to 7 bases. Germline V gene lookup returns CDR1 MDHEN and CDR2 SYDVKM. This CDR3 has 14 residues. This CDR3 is CASSLGPSNQPQHF. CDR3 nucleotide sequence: TGTGCCAGCAGTTTGGGGCCGAGCAATCAGCCCCAGCATTTT.

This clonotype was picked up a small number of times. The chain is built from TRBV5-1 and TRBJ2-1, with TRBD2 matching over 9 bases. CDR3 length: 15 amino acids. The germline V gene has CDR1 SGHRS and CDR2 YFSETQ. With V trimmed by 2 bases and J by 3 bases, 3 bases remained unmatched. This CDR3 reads CASSLIAGDYNEQFF. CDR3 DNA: TGCGCCAGCAGCTTAATAGCGGGAGACTACAATGAGCAGTTCTTC. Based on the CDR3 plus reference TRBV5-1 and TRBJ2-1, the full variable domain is KAGVTQTPRYLIKTRGQQVTLSCSPISGHRSVSWYQQTPGQGLQFLFEYFSETQRNKGNFPGRFSGRQFSNSRSEMNVSTLELGDSALYLCASSLIAGDYNEQFFGPGTRLTVL.